The 31 T cell receptor beta chains below come from one sample, sequenced in a study of CD8 T cells in Susac syndrome. When the RNA was reverse transcribed, random hexamers were used with an input of about 0.5 to 1 ug. Via MiXCR, TCRdb re-called the immunoSEQ multiplex PCR reads, giving one row per CDR3 protein. The profile shows 170,000 or so distinct CDR3 sequences, around 95% of them singletons. Material for sequencing was CD4+ T cells from PBMCs. These receptors all stem from a human donor with Susac syndrome.

The V call is TRBV29-1, the J call TRBJ1-1; D is perhaps TRBD1 (5 bases). V gave up 5 bases and J gave up 5 bases, with 12 bases separating them. The V gene's germline CDR1 is SQVTM and CDR2 ANQGSEA. This CDR3 spans 12 amino acids. The CDR3 loop reads CSVRVGGTEAFF. DNA for the CDR3: TGCAGCGTTCGCGTGGGGGGTACTGAAGCTTTCTTT.

The table lists this clonotype with a count of one. The CDR3 here is CASGTSGGVQFF. Written as DNA, the CDR3 is TGTGCCAGCGGAACTAGCGGGGGGGTGCAGTTCTTC. The rearrangement joins TRBV6-5 to TRBJ2-1; 13 bases map to TRBD2. The CDR3 length is 12 residues. With V trimmed by 8 bases and J by 12 bases, 4 bases remained unmatched. Germline CDR1 is MNHEY and CDR2 is SVGAGI.

The CDR3 DNA reads as TGCAGCGTAGCGAAAGGGGTGACGGGCTACACCTTC. Translated, it gives CSVAKGVTGYTF. The genes are TRBV29-1 and TRBJ1-2; perhaps TRBD1 as D (5 bases). The V and J ends lost 6 bases and 8 bases respectively, with 16 bases between them. The CDR3 sequence is 12 residues long. Germline CDR1 reads SQVTM; CDR2 reads ANQGSEA.

The CDR3 here is CATSRDRHPSGNTIYF. DNA of the CDR3: TGTGCCACCAGCAGAGATCGACATCCTTCTGGAAACACCATATATTTT. The V and J genes are TRBV15 and TRBJ1-3; D call uncertain. V was clipped by 0 bases and J by 1 base, with 10 bases between them. The germline gives CDR1 LNHNV, CDR2 YYDKDF (reference sequence). The CDR3 loop spans 16 amino acids.

The chain couples TRBV23-1 to TRBJ1-1; the D gene is possibly TRBD1 (5 bases). TRBV23-1 is known as an ORF, though its function is uncertain. V lost 3 bases, J lost 0 bases, and 14 bases lay in between. The CDR3 has 16 residues. The CDR3 DNA reads as TGCGCCAGCAGTCACCGGGGGGAGGAAATGAACACTGAAGCTTTCTTT. Translated, it gives CASSHRGEEMNTEAFF.

V is TRBV7-2 and J is TRBJ2-5; D is tentatively TRBD1 or TRBD2 (5 bases each). The CDR3 sequence is 14 residues long. Between the trimmed V and J ends, which lost 2 bases and 7 bases, there was a span of 14 bases. CDR1 and CDR2 from the germline V gene are SGHTA and FQGNSA. The CDR3 DNA follows: TGTGCCAGCAGCTTATGGCAGGGTGGGGGGACCCAGTACTTC. Translated: CASSLWQGGGTQYF. Filled out from reference TRBV7-2 and TRBJ2-5, the complete variable domain reads GAGVSQSPSNKVTEKGKDVELRCDPISGHTALYWYRQSLGQGLEFLIYFQGNSAPDKSGLPSDRFSAERTGGSVSTLTIQRTQQEDSAVYLCASSLWQGGGTQYFGPGTRLLVL.

The rearrangement joins TRBV3-1 to TRBJ2-4; D remains unclear. The CDR3 consists of 13 residues. Between the trimmed V and J ends, which lost 4 bases and 3 bases, there was a span of 7 bases. Germline assignment: CDR1 LGHDT and CDR2 YNNKEL (reference sequence). In nucleotides, the CDR3 is TGTGCCAGCAGCCTCGGAGACAAAAACATTCAGTACTTC. This codes for CASSLGDKNIQYF.

Here the CDR3 DNA reads TGTGCCAGCAGTAATGACCTAGCGGGGAGCACAGATACGCAGTATTTT. It encodes CASSNDLAGSTDTQYF. The J gene is TRBJ2-3, the V gene TRBV6-1; TRBD2 aligns across 9 bases. The germline CDR1 and CDR2 sequences are MNHNS and SASEGT. V lost 5 bases, J lost 0 bases, and 6 bases stayed unmatched. This CDR3 has 16 residues.

V is TRBV28 and J is TRBJ1-1; D unresolved. This CDR3 has 15 residues. V was trimmed by 5 bases and J by 1 base, leaving 14 bases between them. Germline assignment: CDR1 MDHEN and CDR2 SYDVKM. This CDR3 is CASSLTTVWNTEAFF. As DNA, the CDR3 is TGTGCCAGCAGTCTCACAACGGTATGGAACACTGAAGCTTTCTTT.

This chain uses TRBV29-1 with TRBJ2-7; D gene unclear. Germline V CDR1 and CDR2: SQVTM, ANQGSEA. Trimming cost V 3 bases and J 3 bases, with 6 bases left between them. The CDR3 consists of 11 residues. CDR3 residues: CSVDLGYEQYF. DNA for the CDR3: TGCAGCGTTGACCTAGGCTACGAGCAGTACTTC.

The chain has TRBV2 and TRBJ1-2; possibly TRBD1 for D (6 bases). Germline V gives CDR1 SNHLY, CDR2 FYNNEI. With 6 bases removed from V and 9 bases from J, the gap between germline ends came to 14 bases. The CDR3 extends over 12 amino acids. CDR3 in DNA: TGTGCCAGCAGATACAGGGTTCGACGCTACACCTTC. As protein: CASRYRVRRYTF.

The chain joins TRBV5-1 to TRBJ2-5, with 12 bases identical to TRBD2. The CDR3 loop spans 16 amino acids. The germline V gene encodes CDR1 SGHRS and CDR2 YFSETQ. Trimming removed 0 bases from V and 5 bases from J; junction bases left unmatched: 5. In DNA form, the CDR3 reads TGCGCCAGCAGCTTGGCCTCGACTAGCGGGGGTGAGACCCAGTACTTC. Its protein product is CASSLASTSGGETQYF. The full variable domain, its missing parts supplied by reference TRBV5-1 and TRBJ2-5, is KAGVTQTPRYLIKTRGQQVTLSCSPISGHRSVSWYQQTPGQGLQFLFEYFSETQRNKGNFPGRFSGRQFSNSRSEMNVSTLELGDSALYLCASSLASTSGGETQYFGPGTRLLVL.

The chain uses TRBV15 and TRBJ2-1; 11 bases fit TRBD2. CDR1 and CDR2 from the germline V gene are LNHNV and YYDKDF (reference sequence). The J segment lost 3 bases and the V segment lost 7 bases, leaving 14 bases of the junction unmatched. This CDR3 is built from 18 residues. In DNA, the CDR3 is TGTGCCACCACAAGCCCGGGACTAGCGGACACCTTCTACAATGAGCAGTTCTTC. Translating it yields CATTSPGLADTFYNEQFF.

The V gene is TRBV29-1, the J gene TRBJ2-3, with 8 bases lining up with TRBD1. CDR1 SQVTM and CDR2 ANQGSEA come from the germline V gene. V dropped 6 bases and J dropped 1; count of bases not matched to a gene: 6. This CDR3 has 14 amino acids. DNA for the CDR3: TGCAGCGTGGGGGACAGGAGGGGCACAGATACGCAGTATTTT. Its translation: CSVGDRRGTDTQYF.

This clonotype is a singleton in its sample. The rearrangement links TRBV29-1 to TRBJ1-6; 11 bases are shared with TRBD1. This CDR3 is 16 amino acids long. From germline, CDR1 is SQVTM and CDR2 ANQGSEA. V was pared by 7 bases and J by 0 bases, with 5 bases of the junction left unmatched. CDR3 amino acids: CSAGTGGSSYNSPLHF. CDR3 coding DNA: TGCAGCGCCGGGACAGGGGGAAGCTCCTATAATTCACCCCTCCACTTT.

This chain uses TRBV11-3 with TRBJ1-1, with D possibly being TRBD1 (6 bases). V lost 3 bases and J 4 bases, leaving 9 bases between the germline ends. CDR1 and CDR2 (germline): SGHNT, YENEEA. The CDR3 covers 13 residues. This CDR3 is CASSLTRGTEAFF. The CDR3 nucleotides are TGTGCCAGCAGCTTGACCAGGGGCACTGAAGCTTTCTTT.

The CDR3 protein is CATSNRQGISTPLHF. The CDR3 coding sequence is TGTGCCACCAGCAACCGACAGGGAATATCGACACCCCTCCACTTT. The chain joins TRBV15 to TRBJ1-6; TRBD1 aligns across 7 bases. The J segment lost 11 bases and the V segment lost 4 bases, leaving 11 bases of the junction unmatched. The germline V gene has CDR1 LNHNV and CDR2 YYDKDF (reference sequence). The CDR3 totals 15 residues.

This chain joins TRBV7-3 and TRBJ2-3; D is possibly TRBD1 or TRBD2 (5 bases each). The CDR3 spans 15 residues. Looked up from germline, CDR1 is SGHTA and CDR2 is FQGTGA. V was shortened by 2 bases and J by 3 bases, with 12 bases between the two germline ends. CDR3 protein: CASSLGTAWTDTQYF. The CDR3 nucleotides read TGTGCCAGCAGCTTAGGGACCGCCTGGACAGATACGCAGTATTTT.

In DNA form, the CDR3 reads TGTGCCAGCAGTTATCGGAGGGAGGAAAGAAATGAGCAGTTCTTC. This encodes CASSYRREERNEQFF. The genes are TRBV12-3 or TRBV12-4 and TRBJ2-1, with a weak D call TRBD2 (6 bases). This CDR3 has 15 amino acids. Trimming pared 4 bases from V and 7 bases from J, leaving 17 bases between.

The rearrangement joins TRBV15 to TRBJ1-1; D unclear. Germline CDR1 reads LNHNV; CDR2 reads YYDKDF (reference sequence). The CDR3 sequence is 15 residues long. V shed 0 bases and J shed 1 base, with 9 bases lying between them. The CDR3 region is CATSRDSYRNTEAFF. The CDR3 nucleotides read TGTGCCACCAGCAGAGATTCATACCGGAACACTGAAGCTTTCTTT.

In its sample, this clonotype was seen once. This chain links TRBV29-1 with TRBJ2-1; D is possibly TRBD1 (6 bases). The V gene lost 0 bases and the J gene lost 10 bases, with 13 bases spanning the gap. The CDR3 is 13 amino acids. Germline assignment: CDR1 SQVTM and CDR2 ANQGSEA. The CDR3 spells CSVEEWRQAEQFF. As DNA, the CDR3 is TGCAGCGTTGAAGAATGGAGACAGGCAGAGCAGTTCTTC.

Of note for this clonotype: Germline and junction disagree at one end, which may indicate a read error. The chain has TRBV5-1 and TRBJ2-6; D gene ambiguous. CDR3 length: 15 residues. Germline V gives CDR1 SGHRS, CDR2 YFSETQ. In DNA form, the CDR3 reads TGTGCCAGTAGTTTAGAAGGCTCTGGGGCCAACGTCCTGACTTTC. Translating gives CASSLEGSGANVLTF. Full variable domain (missing parts from reference TRBV5-1 and TRBJ2-6): KAGVTQTPRYLIKTRGQQVTLSCSPISGHRSVSWYQQTPGQGLQFLFEYFSETQRNKGNFPGRFSGRQFSNSRSEMNVSTLELGDSALYLCASSLEGSGANVLTFGAGSRLTVL.

This sequence joins TRBV29-1 and TRBJ1-2; D call uncertain. This CDR3 has 13 amino acids. Trimming took off 5 bases at V and 7 bases at J, with 17 bases between the two ends. Germline V gene lookup returns CDR1 SQVTM and CDR2 ANQGSEA. The CDR3 nucleotides read TGCAGCGTTCTAGGAGAGACCCTAGGTGGCTACACCTTC. Protein: CSVLGETLGGYTF.

This chain connects TRBV2 to TRBJ2-5, with D perhaps TRBD1 (5 bases). CDR1 SNHLY and CDR2 FYNNEI come from the germline V gene. V lost 6 bases and J 5 bases, leaving 13 bases between the germline ends. This CDR3 region has 13 residues. This CDR3 reads CASRERGPETQYF. The CDR3 DNA reads as TGTGCCAGCAGGGAAAGGGGTCCGGAGACCCAGTACTTC.

Written as DNA, the CDR3 is TGTGCCAGCAGTGGGACGTCCAACACTGAAGCTTTCTTT. Translating it yields CASSGTSNTEAFF. This chain joins TRBV12-3 or TRBV12-4 and TRBJ1-1, with TRBD1 as a possible D gene (5 bases). The CDR3 is made up of 13 amino acids. V lost 5 bases to trimming and J lost 2 bases, with 9 bases between them.

V and J are TRBV29-1 and TRBJ1-5, with 11 positions matching TRBD1. CDR1 and CDR2 from the germline V gene are SQVTM and ANQGSEA. The CDR3 totals 13 residues. Unmatched junction bases numbered 2, after V lost 4 bases and J lost 6 bases. The CDR3 is CSVAGTGGQPQHF. As DNA, the CDR3 is TGCAGCGTTGCCGGGACAGGGGGTCAGCCCCAGCATTTT.

This chain connects TRBV20-1 to TRBJ1-1, with 8 bases matching TRBD1. Germline CDR1 is DFQATT and CDR2 is SNEGSKA (reference sequence). CDR3 size: 12 residues. V lost 8 bases, J lost 4 bases, and 6 bases stayed unmatched. This chain's CDR3 is CSTGQGGTEAFF. The CDR3 DNA sequence: TGCAGTACCGGACAGGGCGGCACTGAAGCTTTCTTT.

The V call is TRBV20-1, the J call TRBJ2-7; D not certain. This CDR3 contains 14 residues. V dropped 3 bases and J dropped 3 bases, with 15 bases sitting between them. Germline CDR1 reads DFQATT; CDR2 reads SNEGSKA (reference sequence). The CDR3 nucleotides are TGCAGTGCTAGCTTGGGAACTCTCAGCTACGAGCAGTACTTC. Protein: CSASLGTLSYEQYF.

The V call is TRBV4-2, the J call TRBJ1-2, with a tentative D call TRBD1 (5 bases). V dropped 1 base and J dropped 3 bases, with 6 bases sitting between them. This CDR3 comprises 13 residues. CDR1 LGHNA and CDR2 YNFKEQ come from the germline V gene. The CDR3: CASSQGGDYGYTF. CDR3 coding DNA: TGTGCCAGCAGCCAAGGAGGGGACTATGGCTACACCTTC.

CDR3 residues: CSARGVDRGYTF. The CDR3 region has the DNA TGCAGTGCTAGAGGAGTGGACAGGGGCTACACCTTC. The chain joins TRBV20-1 to TRBJ1-2, with 7 positions matching TRBD1. Germline lookup yields CDR1 DFQATT and CDR2 SNEGSKA (reference sequence). Trimming took 1 base from V and 8 from J; bases not matched to a gene: 4. This CDR3 region has 12 residues.

This chain joins TRBV20-1 and TRBJ2-3; D call uncertain. This CDR3 is built from 12 residues. V was pared by 2 bases and J by 5 bases, with 8 bases between. Germline CDR1 is DFQATT and CDR2 is SNEGSKA (reference sequence). In nucleotides, the CDR3 is TGCAGTGCTAGACAAGATGGAGATACGCAGTATTTT. This gives the protein CSARQDGDTQYF.